A selection of T cell receptor beta chains follows, all from one sample in a study of cytomegalovirus exposure and HLA in healthy donors. Sequenced by immunoSEQ multiplex PCR; TCRdb stores in-frame clones only, minus some. The sample yields around 94,000 clones, 85% to 95% seen once. Sequenced: PBMCs. These receptor sequences come from a woman aged 18-29 years in good health and CMV-seronegative. The CDR3 runs from the conserved cysteine through the conserved F or W. A D gene is named only where the DNA matches it firmly. Size tells how often a clone was seen (once, few, many) or the class of an expanded clone, and some rows leave it out.

clone size	D gene	J gene	V gene	CDR3 protein	CDR3 DNA
once	NA	TRBJ2-7	TRBV30	CAWSVAGFYEQYF	TGTGCCTGGAGTGTCGCGGGGTTCTACGAGCAGTACTTC
NA	TRBD1	TRBJ1-4	TRBV7-8	CASSPGQSNEKLFF	TGTGCCAGCAGCCCGGGACAGTCTAATGAAAAACTGTTTTTT
NA	NA	TRBJ2-7	TRBV6-5	CASSYSGKGGEQYF	TGTGCCAGCAGTTACTCGGGGAAGGGCGGGGAGCAGTACTTC
NA	TRBD1	TRBJ1-5	TRBV27	CASSLEGAGNQPQHF	TGTGCCAGCAGTTTAGAGGGGGCGGGGAATCAGCCCCAGCATTTT
NA	TRBD1	TRBJ1-2	TRBV6-6	CASGDRVAYGYTF	TGTGCCAGCGGAGACAGGGTCGCCTATGGCTACACCTTC
NA	TRBD1	TRBJ1-2	TRBV10-3	CAISTDRGSGGYTF	TGTGCCATCAGTACAGACAGGGGAAGTGGAGGCTACACCTTC
once	TRBD2	TRBJ2-5	TRBV19	CASSSGLVTTQYF	TGTGCCAGTAGTAGTGGACTAGTCACGACCCAGTACTTC
NA	NA	TRBJ2-5	TRBV18	CASSSTRTVQETQYF	TGTGCCAGCTCATCGACTCGGACAGTACAAGAGACCCAGTACTTC
NA	NA	TRBJ2-1	TRBV2	CASSAPEEQFF	TGTGCCAGCAGTGCACCCGAGGAGCAGTTCTTC
NA	TRBD1	TRBJ1-3	TRBV18	CASSLLDRATGNTIYF	TGTGCCAGCTCACTCCTCGACAGGGCGACTGGAAACACCATATATTTT
NA	TRBD2	TRBJ2-3	TRBV30	CASLREGSADTQYF	TGTGCCTCCCTGCGGGAGGGCAGTGCAGATACGCAGTATTTT
NA	TRBD1	TRBJ1-2	TRBV4-1	CASSQGDRGTSYGYTF	TGCGCCAGCAGCCAAGGGGACAGGGGAACGTCCTATGGCTACACCTTC
NA	NA	TRBJ2-1	TRBV28	CASGVSSYNEQFF	TGTGCCTCAGGTGTCAGCTCCTACAATGAGCAGTTCTTC
NA	TRBD1	TRBJ2-3	TRBV7-6	CASSLMTGTGTDTQYF	TGTGCCAGCAGCTTGATGACAGGGACGGGCACAGATACGCAGTATTTT
medium-sized	NA	TRBJ2-7	TRBV10-2	CASSEWALKFYEQYF	TGCGCCAGCAGTGAGTGGGCGTTGAAATTCTACGAGCAGTACTTC
NA	TRBD1	TRBJ1-2	TRBV9	CASSVTGNDYGYTF	TGTGCCAGCAGCGTGACAGGGAATGATTATGGCTACACCTTC
NA	NA	TRBJ1-1	TRBV7-9	CASSISGFGAEAFF	TGTGCCAGCAGCATATCGGGGTTTGGTGCTGAAGCTTTCTTT
NA	TRBD2	TRBJ2-5	TRBV7-7	CASSSGLAEETQYF	TGTGCTAGCAGCTCGGGACTAGCGGAAGAGACCCAGTACTTC
NA	NA	TRBJ1-1	TRBV7-8	CASSFNFATGTTEAFF	TGTGCCAGCAGCTTTAATTTCGCGACAGGAACCACTGAAGCTTTCTTT
once	TRBD1	TRBJ2-5	TRBV6-5	CASSYLGTVETQYF	TGTGCCAGCAGTTATTTGGGGACAGTGGAGACCCAGTACTTC
NA	NA	TRBJ1-4	TRBV5-1	CASSTTGLNEKLFF	TGCGCCAGCAGCACGACAGGTCTTAATGAAAAACTGTTTTTT
NA	NA	TRBJ2-7	TRBV7-9	CASSPSPGGKQYF	TGTGCCAGCAGCCCGTCGCCTGGGGGCAAGCAGTACTTC
NA	NA	TRBJ1-2	TRBV29-1	CSVGGQGGIYGYTF	TGCAGCGTTGGCGGCCAGGGTGGAATCTATGGCTACACCTTC
NA	TRBD2	TRBJ2-7	TRBV6-6	CASSRALAGFHEQYF	TGTGCCAGCAGTAGGGCTTTAGCGGGTTTCCACGAGCAGTACTTC
NA	NA	TRBJ2-6	TRBV2	CASSVNSRSSGANVLTF	TGTGCCAGCAGTGTGAACAGCCGCTCCTCTGGGGCCAACGTCCTGACTTTC
NA	NA	TRBJ1-1	TRBV19	CASSPAGPEAFF	TGTGCCAGTAGTCCCGCAGGGCCTGAAGCTTTCTTT
NA	TRBD1	TRBJ2-7	TRBV27	CASSVGTATYEQYF	TGTGCCAGCTCCGTGGGGACAGCAACCTACGAGCAGTACTTC
NA	NA	TRBJ1-2	TRBV10-3	CAISEPDRLYGYTF	TGTGCCATCAGTGAGCCTGACAGACTCTATGGCTACACCTTC
NA	TRBD1	TRBJ2-6	TRBV14	CASSQRQGFTGANVLTF	TGTGCCAGCAGCCAACGACAGGGTTTCACTGGGGCCAACGTCCTGACTTTC
NA	NA	TRBJ2-1	TRBV11-2	CASSLLADPWGDEQFF	TGTGCCAGCAGCTTGTTAGCGGACCCCTGGGGCGATGAGCAGTTCTTC
NA	TRBD1	TRBJ1-3	TRBV25-1	CARTGTGNGNTIYF	TGTGCCAGGACCGGGACAGGGAACGGAAACACCATATATTTT
NA	TRBD1	TRBJ1-2	TRBV5-4	CASSLGTGVDYGYTF	TGTGCCAGCAGCTTGGGGACAGGGGTCGACTATGGCTACACCTTC
NA	NA	TRBJ2-7	TRBV29-1	CSVEGPPRYEQYF	TGCAGCGTTGAAGGTCCCCCTCGCTACGAGCAGTACTTC
NA	TRBD1	TRBJ2-7	TRBV5-1	CASSVAGTGGYEQYF	TGCGCCAGCAGCGTCGCCGGGACAGGGGGTTACGAGCAGTACTTC
NA	TRBD1	TRBJ1-2	TRBV2	CASSGTGWRTLF	TGTGCCAGCAGTGGGACAGGGTGGAGGACTCTCTTC
NA	NA	TRBJ2-4	TRBV13	CASSQTLFRGNEGYKNIQYF	TGTGCCAGCAGCCAAACTTTATTTAGGGGAAATGAAGGGTACAAAAACATTCAGTACTTC